This entry lists 23 T cell receptor beta chains sequenced from one sample in a study of beta chain features in type 1 diabetes. Expressed TCRB transcripts were sequenced because the entire RNA isolate underwent reverse transcription. Sequenced by immunoSEQ multiplex PCR; TCRdb stores in-frame clones only, minus some. The sample includes about 360,000 clones, roughly 13% of them seen just once. Sequences were obtained from naive CD4+ T cells from blood. These receptors were obtained from a man between 18 and 29 years old in good health.

This chain joins TRBV5-1 and TRBJ2-3; TRBD2 is a possible D gene (5 bases). The CDR3 has 14 amino acids. The V end lost 7 bases, the J end lost 0 bases, and 12 bases lay between the germline ends. CDR1 SGHRS and CDR2 YFSETQ come from the germline V gene. CDR3 coding DNA: TGCGCCAGCGGGCGGGCTCCTAGCACAGATACGCAGTATTTT. This sequence encodes CASGRAPSTDTQYF.

The V gene is TRBV6-4, the J gene TRBJ2-7; D may be TRBD1 (6 bases). This CDR3 has 14 amino acids. With 0 bases removed from V and 2 bases from J, the gap between germline ends came to 8 bases. Germline V gene lookup returns CDR1 MRHNA and CDR2 SNTAGT. The CDR3 region is CASSDSPGAYEQYF. In DNA, the CDR3 is TGTGCCAGCAGTGACTCCCCAGGGGCCTACGAGCAGTACTTC.

This chain connects TRBV7-2 to TRBJ2-1, with 8 bases matching TRBD1. The V and J ends lost 5 bases and 9 bases, in that order; junction bases with no gene match: 15. The CDR3 is 16 residues long. The V gene's germline CDR1 is SGHTA and CDR2 FQGNSA. As DNA, the CDR3 is TGTGCCAGCAGCACCCGACAGGGGAGATTAGTCGGTGAGCAGTTCTTC. Residues: CASSTRQGRLVGEQFF.

The V call is TRBV7-2, the J call TRBJ2-1; TRBD2 matches 7 bases. The CDR3 totals 16 residues. V was pared by 4 bases and J by 0 bases, with 6 bases of the junction left unmatched. Germline assignment: CDR1 SGHTA and CDR2 FQGNSA. CDR3 in DNA: TGTGCCAGCAGCTCACTATTAGCGGGCTCCTACAATGAGCAGTTCTTC. Protein: CASSSLLAGSYNEQFF.

This clone was seen more than once but under ten times. J is TRBJ1-5 and V is TRBV30; D is uncertain. V was shortened by 5 bases and J by 2 bases, with 10 bases between the two germline ends. This CDR3 contains 13 residues. The germline V gene encodes CDR1 GTSNPN and CDR2 SVGIG (reference sequence). This CDR3 is CAWGGGGNQPQHF. CDR3 bases: TGTGCCTGGGGAGGTGGGGGCAATCAGCCCCAGCATTTT.

Concerning this clone itself: The same CDR3 is also encoded by other DNA sequences in this sample. V usage is TRBV28 and J usage is TRBJ2-3; D is unresolved. V gave up 6 bases and J gave up 2 bases, with 3 bases separating them. The germline V gene has CDR1 MDHEN and CDR2 SYDVKM. The CDR3 sequence is 11 residues long. CDR3 region: CASSLTDTQYF. The CDR3 DNA reads as TGTGCCAGCAGCCTCACAGATACGCAGTATTTT.

The gene calls are TRBV7-2 and TRBJ1-5, with D perhaps matching TRBD1 (6 bases). With 4 bases removed from V and 1 base from J, the gap between germline ends came to 14 bases. Germline V gives CDR1 SGHTA, CDR2 FQGNSA. The length of the CDR3 is 16 residues. DNA for the CDR3: TGTGCCAGCAGCTCACACGGGACAATAAGCAATCAGCCCCAGCATTTT. Amino acids: CASSSHGTISNQPQHF.

The chain has TRBV7-9 and TRBJ1-4; 7 nucleotides line up with TRBD1. Trimming took 4 bases from V and 5 from J; bases not matched to a gene: 7. The CDR3 has 15 amino acids. Germline V lookup: CDR1 SEHNR, CDR2 FQNEAQ (reference sequence). CDR3 in DNA: TGTGCCAGCAGCTCCGGGACAGCTAACAATGAAAAACTGTTTTTT. It encodes CASSSGTANNEKLFF.

The V gene is TRBV19, the J gene TRBJ2-5; TRBD1 is a possible D gene (6 bases). V lost 6 bases and J lost 5, with 19 bases in between. Germline loops: CDR1 LNHDA, CDR2 SQIVND (reference sequence). The CDR3 covers 15 residues. The CDR3 nucleotides read TGTGCCAGTAGCTCACCGGGACACCTGTGGGAGACCCAGTACTTC. It is translated as CASSSPGHLWETQYF.

The V call is TRBV9, the J call TRBJ1-1; TRBD1 matches 12 bases. Losses at the gene ends were 4 bases for V and 2 bases for J; bases not matched to a gene: 12. Germline lookup yields CDR1 SGDLS and CDR2 YYNGEE. The CDR3 extends over 18 amino acids. The CDR3 bases are TGTGCCAGCAGCCCCCTTTCCGGGACAGGGGGCTTAAACACTGAAGCTTTCTTT. It yields the protein CASSPLSGTGGLNTEAFF.

The rearrangement links TRBV7-7 to TRBJ2-5, with 10 bases aligning to TRBD1. This CDR3 region has 14 residues. Germline V CDR1 and CDR2: SSHAT, FNYEAQ (reference sequence). The V and J ends lost 5 bases and 4 bases, in that order; junction bases with no gene match: 4. The CDR3 bases are TGTGCCAGCAGCCCTAGGACAGGGGGAGAGACCCAGTACTTC. Its translation is CASSPRTGGETQYF.

The chain links TRBV29-1 to TRBJ1-1, with a possible D match to TRBD1 (6 bases). V was shortened by 6 bases and J by 4 bases, with 24 bases between the two germline ends. The CDR3 totals 16 residues. Germline loops: CDR1 SQVTM, CDR2 ANQGSEA. CDR3 in DNA: TGCAGCGTCTCTAATGGGATGGGGGGGCCGGGCACTGAAGCTTTCTTT. It specifies CSVSNGMGGPGTEAFF.

V is TRBV28 and J is TRBJ2-1; 8 bases are a match to TRBD2. The V and J ends lost 2 bases and 9 bases, in that order; junction bases with no gene match: 12. The CDR3 loop spans 16 amino acids. Germline V gene data show CDR1 as MDHEN and CDR2 as SYDVKM. In DNA form, the CDR3 reads TGTGCCAGCAGTTTACAAACCCCGGGAGGGGAGACTGAGCAGTTCTTC. Residues: CASSLQTPGGETEQFF.

There are a few counts of this clone. J is TRBJ1-4 and V is TRBV7-9, with a tentative D call TRBD1 (5 bases). V lost 2 bases to trimming and J lost 8 bases, with 15 bases between them. This CDR3 is built from 15 residues. Per the germline V gene, CDR1 is SEHNR and CDR2 is FQNEAQ (reference sequence). The CDR3 DNA is TGTGCCAGCAGCTTATTAGGACATGGAGACGAAAAACTGTTTTTT. This sequence encodes CASSLLGHGDEKLFF.

This clone has only a few counts. The chain employs TRBV28 and TRBJ2-1; 7 nucleotides match TRBD1. Germline CDR1 MDHEN, CDR2 SYDVKM. With V trimmed by 5 bases and J by 2 bases, 6 bases remained unmatched. There are 15 residues in the CDR3. CDR3 residues: CASSLTGVTYNEQFF. In DNA, the CDR3 is TGTGCCAGCAGTCTCACAGGGGTAACCTACAATGAGCAGTTCTTC.

The rearrangement uses TRBV27 and TRBJ2-7; 9 bases line up with TRBD1. Germline CDR1 and CDR2: MNHEY and SMNVEV (reference sequence). The CDR3 is 14 amino acids. J was trimmed by 3 bases and V by 5 bases; bases with no gene match: 5. The CDR3 DNA is TGTGCCAGCAGTCGGGACAGGGTACTCTACGAGCAGTACTTC. Its protein product is CASSRDRVLYEQYF.

The chain is built from TRBV4-3 and TRBJ2-7, with a possible D match to TRBD1 (6 bases). V dropped 1 base and J dropped 0 bases, with 16 bases sitting between them. The CDR3 runs to 17 residues. Per the germline V gene, CDR1 is LGHNA and CDR2 is YSLEER. CDR3 region: CASSQGFGTSSSYEQYF. The CDR3 region has the DNA TGCGCCAGCAGCCAAGGCTTCGGGACATCGAGCTCCTACGAGCAGTACTTC.

This clone was seen only a few times. V and J are TRBV7-9 and TRBJ2-5, with TRBD1 identical over 9 bases. Looked up from germline, CDR1 is SEHNR and CDR2 is FQNEAQ (reference sequence). V gave up 5 bases and J gave up 5 bases; unmatched junction bases: 6. The CDR3 consists of 14 residues. The DNA of the CDR3 is TGTGCCAGCAGCCCCCGGACAGGGGTTGAGACCCAGTACTTC. As protein: CASSPRTGVETQYF.

This clone was seen more than once but under ten times. The J gene is TRBJ2-5, the V gene TRBV30, with 7 bases fitting TRBD2. The J segment lost 3 bases and the V segment lost 3 bases, leaving 10 bases of the junction unmatched. CDR1 is GTSNPN, CDR2 SVGIG, per germline (reference sequence). The CDR3 loop spans 15 amino acids. The DNA for the CDR3 is TGTGCCTGGAGATCGGTTAAGAGCGGGGAAGAGACCCAGTACTTC. Residues: CAWRSVKSGEETQYF.

This clone was counted between two and nine times. The gene calls are TRBV7-9 and TRBJ2-5, with TRBD2 as a possible D gene (5 bases). The CDR3 length is 15 residues. CDR1 and CDR2 from the germline V gene are SEHNR and FQNEAQ (reference sequence). Trimming pared 6 bases from V and 1 base from J, leaving 15 bases between. CDR3 DNA: TGTGCCAGCAGTCTTCCCCCGGGGATCCAAGAGACCCAGTACTTC. Translated: CASSLPPGIQETQYF.

The CDR3 DNA reads as TGTGCCAGTACGGGACAGGGTGGAGTGGAGACCCAGTACTTC. It encodes CASTGQGGVETQYF. The chain couples TRBV19 to TRBJ2-5; 9 bases line up with TRBD1. The CDR3 is 14 residues long. CDR1 is LNHDA and CDR2 is SQIVND in the germline V gene (reference sequence). With V trimmed by 7 bases and J by 5 bases, 8 bases remained unmatched.

This CDR3 reads CASSGDNTYEQYF. The CDR3 region has the DNA TGTGCCAGCAGTGGGGACAACACCTACGAGCAGTACTTC. The chain recombines TRBV28 with TRBJ2-7, with a possible D match to TRBD1 (6 bases). Trimming took 5 bases from V and 2 from J, leaving 10 bases between them. The germline gives CDR1 MDHEN, CDR2 SYDVKM. The CDR3 has 13 residues.

A word on this clone: A junction end diverges from the germline sequence, so it may reflect a read error. The identical CDR3 is also encoded by other nucleotide sequences in the sample. This chain links TRBV9 with TRBJ2-6; the D gene is possibly TRBD1 (5 bases). This CDR3 contains 13 residues. Per germline, CDR1 SGDLS and CDR2 YYNGEE. CDR3 protein: CASQSSGANVLTF. CDR3 nucleotide sequence: TGTGCCAGCCAGTCCTCTGGGGCCAACGTCCTAACTTTC.